The 11 T cell receptor beta chains listed next were all sequenced from one sample in a study of T cell repertoires in cytomegalovirus infection. TCRdb passed the reads through MiXCR, listing each CDR3 protein once. The sample shows more than 400,000 distinct CDR3 sequences, about a quarter of them seen only once. Specimen: PBMCs. These receptor sequences come from a human donor in good health (CMV status not recorded). Some clones in this sample may be carry-over from other donors' samples.

Ten or more counts support this clonotype. The V and J genes are TRBV7-2 and TRBJ2-5; 11 bases map to TRBD2. J gave up 5 bases and V 1 base, and 3 bases lay outside the gene matches. Germline CDR1 and CDR2: SGHTA and FQGNSA. This CDR3 has 15 amino acids. CDR3 region: CASSLVPSGRETQYF. The CDR3 bases are TGTGCCAGCAGCTTAGTTCCTAGCGGGAGGGAGACCCAGTACTTC.

The rearrangement joins TRBV15 to TRBJ1-2; 8 nucleotides match TRBD1. CDR3 length equals 13 residues. J gave up 8 bases and V 7 bases, and 9 bases lay outside the gene matches. Germline CDR1 reads LNHNV; CDR2 reads YYDKDF (reference sequence). The chain's CDR3 is CATTYGQGGGYTF. CDR3 DNA sequence: TGTGCCACCACCTATGGACAGGGCGGGGGCTACACCTTC.

This clonotype has more than one count but fewer than ten. The chain has TRBV27 and TRBJ1-4; 10 bases agree with TRBD1. Looked up from germline, CDR1 is MNHEY and CDR2 is SMNVEV (reference sequence). J lost 7 bases, V lost 5 bases, and 4 bases had no gene match. The CDR3 length is 14 residues. This chain's CDR3 is CASSHRQGAEKLFF. The DNA for the CDR3 is TGTGCCAGCAGTCATCGACAGGGGGCTGAAAAACTGTTTTTT.

CDR3 protein: CASRDGTGFDQPQHF. DNA of the CDR3: TGTGCCAGCAGAGACGGGACAGGGTTTGATCAGCCCCAGCATTTT. This chain joins TRBV12-3 or TRBV12-4 and TRBJ1-5, with 9 positions matching TRBD1. The CDR3 sequence is 15 residues long. With V trimmed by 6 bases and J by 5 bases, 8 bases remained unmatched.

At least ten counts were recorded for this clonotype. The chain carries TRBV7-6 and TRBJ2-5, with 10 nucleotides matching TRBD2. Germline values: CDR1 SGHVS, CDR2 FNYEAQ. V was pared by 1 base and J by 4 bases, with 6 bases of the junction left unmatched. The CDR3 runs 16 residues. This chain's CDR3 is CASSLEAGGPGETQYF. In DNA, the CDR3 is TGTGCCAGCAGCTTAGAAGCGGGAGGGCCTGGAGAGACCCAGTACTTC.

This clonotype came up many times. V gene TRBV7-2 combines with J gene TRBJ1-1, with 7 bases aligning to TRBD1. The ends lost 3 bases at V and 7 bases at J; junction bases unmatched: 5. This CDR3 has 13 amino acids. Germline V gene data show CDR1 as SGHTA and CDR2 as FQGNSA. The CDR3 sequence is CASSFNRGLEAFF. The CDR3 bases are TGTGCCAGCAGCTTCAACAGGGGACTTGAAGCTTTCTTT.

The V call is TRBV11-2, the J call TRBJ2-5, with D perhaps being TRBD1 or TRBD2 (5 bases each). The V and J ends lost 5 bases and 1 base respectively, with 17 bases between them. The germline CDR1 and CDR2 sequences are SGHAT and FQNNGV. CDR3 length: 16 residues. In DNA, the CDR3 is TGTGCCAGCAGCCCCGGGGCTGCGCGGTTCCAAGAGACCCAGTACTTC. The encoded protein is CASSPGAARFQETQYF.

Many counts were recorded for this clonotype. The chain has TRBV29-1 and TRBJ1-2; TRBD1 agrees at 7 bases. The V gene's germline CDR1 is SQVTM and CDR2 ANQGSEA. With V trimmed by 3 bases and J by 4 bases, 11 bases remained unmatched. CDR3 length: 15 residues. The CDR3 coding sequence is TGCAGCGTTGATAGGACAGGAGGTCTCTCCTATGGCTACACCTTC. Its translation is CSVDRTGGLSYGYTF. The full variable domain, its missing parts supplied by reference TRBV29-1 and TRBJ1-2, is SAVISQKPSRDICQRGTSLTIQCQVDSQVTMMFWYRQQPGQSLTLIATANQGSEATYESGFVIDKFPISRPNLTFSTLTVSNMSPEDSSIYLCSVDRTGGLSYGYTFGSGTRLTVV.

The rearrangement uses TRBV12-3 or TRBV12-4 and TRBJ1-1, with TRBD1 identical over 12 bases. V lost 3 bases to trimming and J lost 4 bases; unmatched junction nucleotides: 6. CDR3 length: 16 residues. For the CDR3, the DNA is TGTGCCAGCAGTTTCGGGACAGGGGGCGCGAGCACTGAAGCTTTCTTT. As protein: CASSFGTGGASTEAFF.

This clonotype came up once. A much bigger clone sits one base away, suggesting this may be a read error. V gene TRBV7-6 combines with J gene TRBJ2-1, with TRBD2 matching over 7 bases. V was clipped by 6 bases and J by 8 bases; unmatched bases: 13. Germline V gene lookup returns CDR1 SGHVS and CDR2 FNYEAQ. The CDR3 has 15 amino acids. In nucleotides, the CDR3 is TGTGCCAGCAGTCAACTAGTGGGAGGGCTCGATGAGCAGTTCTTC. As protein: CASSQLVGGLDEQFF.

This chain joins TRBV4-1 and TRBJ1-4, with a weak D call TRBD1 (6 bases). The CDR3 covers 15 residues. Germline V gene data show CDR1 as MGHRA and CDR2 as YSYEKL. The V end lost 5 bases, the J end lost 10 bases, and 20 bases lay between the germline ends. The CDR3 nucleotides are TGCGCCAGCAGCTATACTTCGGGGGCGGCTGCAAAACTGTTTTTT. It translates to CASSYTSGAAAKLFF.